The clone carrying this TCR beta chain was seen ten or more times. Antigen specificity is unknown. The data stem from a study of T cells in Graves' hyperthyroidism and ophthalmopathy. General study points: Ophthalmopathy, as predicted by the model, came a median 6.5 months after the prediction.

RNA transcripts yielded amplified TCR beta CDR3 regions. The primer set for the first-round RT-PCR of the TCR CDR3 was HTBI. TCRdb redid the calling of the multiplex PCR reads with MiXCR, one entry per CDR3 protein. The table shows approximately 500,000 distinct CDR3 sequences, with under 60% occurring only once. The source material was peripheral blood or thyroid tissue (not recorded which). The sequence derives from a woman between 18 and 30 years old with Graves' hyperthyroidism.

The DNA for the CDR3 is TGTGCCAGCAGCCCCGACGGGGGAGGGGTCCACGAGCAGTACTTC. Its protein is CASSPDGGGVHEQYF. The chain employs TRBV5-6 and TRBJ2-7; 7 bases agree with TRBD2. The CDR3 consists of 15 residues. The V gene's germline CDR1 is SGHDT and CDR2 YYEEEE. V lost 4 bases and J lost 5; bases outside the gene matches: 12.